The clone carrying this TCR beta chain was recorded only once. This sample was included in a study of T cell repertoires in ileal Crohn's disease. The overall study: Roughly 40% were active smokers at surgery; median disease duration was approximately 7.3 years.

This table comes from immunoSEQ multiplex PCR, and its TCRdb copy is limited to in-frame clones, with some not included. The profile covers 3,500 to 5,000 clones, with roughly 80% appearing a single time and around 6.9% taken by the ten largest. With 8 bases clipped from V and 7 bases from J, the junction kept 7 bases outside the gene matches. In germline, CDR1 is ENHRY, CDR2 SYGVKD. CDR3 length: 13 residues. Time point denoted: inflamed ileum from the surgical specimen. The clonotype was recovered from an adult with Crohn's disease. The V call is TRBV10-3, the J call TRBJ1-5; 8 bases fit TRBD1. Sample: ileal tissue. The CDR3 DNA sequence: TGTGCCATCCAGGACAGGGTGGAACAGCCCCAGCATTTT. Residues: CAIQDRVEQPQHF.